Each of the 23 T cell receptor beta chains below was sequenced from the same sample in a study. TCRdb fed the RT-PCR reads into MiXCR, producing one record per CDR3 protein. The sample carries almost 700,000 distinct CDR3 sequences, over 12% recorded once. The source material was memory CD4+ T cells from blood. The receptors derive from a female donor in good health, serving as a healthy control.

The V gene is TRBV24-1, the J gene TRBJ1-1; D is unclear. From germline, CDR1 is KGHDR and CDR2 SFDVKD. V was trimmed by 6 bases and J by 4 bases, leaving 11 bases between them. The CDR3 is 13 residues long. The chain's CDR3 is CATSPAVGTEAFF. The CDR3 region has the DNA TGTGCCACCAGTCCGGCGGTGGGCACTGAAGCTTTCTTT.

This chain connects TRBV5-4 to TRBJ2-3; 9 bases align to TRBD2. The CDR3 runs 14 residues. CDR1 SGHNT and CDR2 YYREEE come from the germline V gene (reference sequence). The V gene end was trimmed by 4 bases and the J gene end by 6 bases; junction bases not matched to a gene: 6. CDR3 nucleotides: TGTGCCAGCAGCGGAAAAAGCGGGGGGGATACGCAGTATTTT. It specifies CASSGKSGGDTQYF.

V and J are TRBV6-6 and TRBJ2-7; D uncertain. Between the trimmed V and J ends, which lost 0 bases and 4 bases, there was a span of 10 bases. The CDR3 sequence is 14 residues long. The germline V gene encodes CDR1 MNHNY and CDR2 SVGAGI (reference sequence). The CDR3 is CASSYSYGFYEQYF. DNA for the CDR3: TGTGCCAGCAGTTACTCGTACGGGTTTTACGAGCAGTACTTC.

The table lists this clonotype with a few counts. The rearrangement links TRBV5-6 to TRBJ1-1; 7 bases line up with TRBD1. CDR1 and CDR2 (germline): SGHDT, YYEEEE. The trim removed 4 bases at V and 0 bases at J, leaving 6 bases unmatched. The CDR3 runs 15 residues. CDR3 amino acids: CASSVGGVMNTEAFF. In DNA, the CDR3 is TGTGCCAGCAGCGTAGGGGGCGTAATGAACACTGAAGCTTTCTTT.

In this sample, this clonotype turned up a few times. This rearrangement joins TRBV6-2 or TRBV6-3 to TRBJ1-5; 8 positions agree with TRBD1. Germline lookup yields CDR1 MNHEY and CDR2 SVGEGT. There are 15 residues in the CDR3. Trimming cost V 3 bases and J 6 bases; bases outside gene matches: 7. The CDR3, as DNA: TGTGCCAGCAGTTATGGGCAGGGGGCCTTTCAGCCCCAGCATTTT. It specifies CASSYGQGAFQPQHF.

A few counts support this clonotype. The genes are TRBV6-5 and TRBJ1-2; D is unresolved. V gave up 4 bases and J gave up 4 bases, with 10 bases separating them. CDR3 length: 13 residues. Germline CDR1 and CDR2: MNHEY and SVGAGI. The CDR3 is CASSFGAAYGYTF. The CDR3 coding sequence is TGTGCCAGCAGTTTTGGCGCAGCCTATGGCTACACCTTC.

CDR3 sequence (DNA): TGTGCCAGCAGCCAAGGGATAGACAGTTCATCCGGGGAGCTGTTTTTT. It translates to CASSQGIDSSSGELFF. V and J are TRBV3-1 and TRBJ2-2, with D maybe TRBD1 (5 bases). CDR1 and CDR2 from the germline V gene are LGHDT and YNNKEL (reference sequence). Deletions cut 1 base from V and 6 bases from J, with 15 bases between. The CDR3 runs 16 residues.

The chain has TRBV20-1 and TRBJ2-7; D may be TRBD1 (5 bases). Germline CDR1 reads DFQATT; CDR2 reads SNEGSKA (reference sequence). The CDR3 extends over 11 amino acids. With 2 bases removed from V and 11 bases from J, the gap between germline ends came to 13 bases. Here the CDR3 reads CSARSVPREYF. DNA for the CDR3: TGCAGTGCTAGAAGTGTCCCCAGGGAGTACTTC.

J is TRBJ1-2 and V is TRBV12-3 or TRBV12-4; 7 bases agree with TRBD1. The ends lost 6 bases at V and 8 bases at J; junction bases unmatched: 6. This CDR3 contains 12 residues. As DNA, the CDR3 is TGTGCCAGCAGCCGACAGGGTGAAGGCTACACCTTC. It encodes CASSRQGEGYTF.

This clonotype has only a few counts. The chain uses TRBV5-1 and TRBJ2-3; no clear D gene. The CDR3 is made up of 15 amino acids. Germline CDR1 SGHRS, CDR2 YFSETQ. V lost 0 bases to trimming and J lost 2 bases, with 10 bases between them. Here the CDR3 DNA reads TGCGCCAGCAGCTTGGTACTACAATCCACAGATACGCAGTATTTT. As protein: CASSLVLQSTDTQYF.

CDR3 sequence (DNA): TGTGCCTGGAGTGTAGGAGTGAACTATTGGACCCTACAGTTCTTC. This translates into CAWSVGVNYWTLQFF. The rearrangement links TRBV30 to TRBJ2-1; D is unclear. This CDR3 region has 15 residues. Germline values: CDR1 GTSNPN, CDR2 SVGIG (reference sequence). Trimming shortened V by 0 bases and J by 13 bases, and 22 bases separated the two germline ends.

This clonotype came up many times. The gene calls are TRBV15 and TRBJ2-1; D is possibly TRBD2 (6 bases). Germline values: CDR1 LNHNV, CDR2 YYDKDF (reference sequence). Trimming left V 2 bases short and J 0 bases short, with 11 bases between. This CDR3 is built from 16 residues. This chain's CDR3 is CATSRSGLSSYNEQFF. CDR3 bases: TGTGCCACCAGCAGAAGCGGGCTTAGCTCCTACAATGAGCAGTTCTTC. Full variable domain (remainder filled in from reference TRBV15 and TRBJ2-1): DAMVIQNPRYQVTQFGKPVTLSCSQTLNHNVMYWYQQKSSQAPKLLFHYYDKDFNNEADTPDNFQSRRPNTSFCFLDIRSPGLGDTAMYLCATSRSGLSSYNEQFFGPGTRLTVL.

This clonotype was seen a handful of times. V is TRBV13 and J is TRBJ2-7; 7 bases agree with TRBD2. The CDR3 totals 15 residues. Trimming removed 0 bases from V and 3 bases from J; junction bases left unmatched: 5. Germline V gives CDR1 PRHDT, CDR2 FYEKMQ (reference sequence). CDR3 DNA: TGTGCCAGCAGCTTAGGGGCTAGCGGTAACTACGAGCAGTACTTC. Translated, it gives CASSLGASGNYEQYF.

The rearrangement joins TRBV7-4 to TRBJ1-6; D possibly corresponds to TRBD1 (5 bases). Deletions cut 7 bases from V and 7 bases from J, with 17 bases between. CDR1 and CDR2 from the germline V gene are SGHVT and SQSDAQ. This CDR3 is built from 15 residues. The DNA of the CDR3 is TGTGCCAGCACTCCTGGGGGGGTTGGGAATTCACCCCTCCACTTT. It encodes CASTPGGVGNSPLHF.

The table lists this clonotype with a few counts. V is TRBV5-1 and J is TRBJ1-2; 11 bases map to TRBD1. This CDR3 comprises 16 residues. CDR1 is SGHRS, CDR2 YFSETQ, per germline. Unmatched junction bases numbered 5, after V lost 3 bases and J lost 1 base. This CDR3 is CASSYGGTGGNYGYTF. The CDR3, as DNA: TGCGCCAGCAGCTACGGAGGGACAGGGGGTAACTATGGCTACACCTTC.

This rearrangement joins TRBV5-1 to TRBJ2-3; perhaps TRBD1 as D (5 bases). The V and J ends lost 5 bases and 2 bases respectively, with 9 bases between them. The CDR3 is 13 amino acids. Germline CDR1 reads SGHRS; CDR2 reads YFSETQ. The CDR3 region has the DNA TGCGCCAGCAGGGACATAGCCACAGATACGCAGTATTTT. This gives the protein CASRDIATDTQYF. The whole variable domain, remainder taken from reference TRBV5-1 and TRBJ2-3, is KAGVTQTPRYLIKTRGQQVTLSCSPISGHRSVSWYQQTPGQGLQFLFEYFSETQRNKGNFPGRFSGRQFSNSRSEMNVSTLELGDSALYLCASRDIATDTQYFGPGTRLTVL.

In its sample, this clonotype was seen a few times. This sequence joins TRBV9 and TRBJ1-2, with a tentative D call TRBD1 (5 bases). Germline V gives CDR1 SGDLS, CDR2 YYNGEE. The CDR3 has 15 amino acids. V lost 2 bases, J lost 5 bases, and 16 bases lay in between. The CDR3 nucleotides read TGTGCCAGCAGCGTTGAGTTGGGGCAGGGTTATGGCTACACCTTC. This gives the protein CASSVELGQGYGYTF.

The chain joins TRBV10-2 to TRBJ1-4; 10 bases line up with TRBD1. Germline CDR1 reads WSHSY; CDR2 reads SAAADI. The J segment lost 5 bases and the V segment lost 10 bases, leaving 10 bases of the junction unmatched. The CDR3 has 15 amino acids. The CDR3 DNA reads as TGCGCCACGAGGGACAGGGGAAACTCCAATGAAAAACTGTTTTTT. The encoded protein is CATRDRGNSNEKLFF.

The gene calls are TRBV25-1 and TRBJ1-6; D not resolved. In germline, CDR1 is MGHDK, CDR2 SYGVNS. V lost 3 bases to trimming and J lost 5 bases, with 11 bases between them. The CDR3 consists of 15 residues. CDR3 loop: CASSDQMSNNSPLHF. Written as DNA, the CDR3 is TGTGCCAGCAGTGACCAAATGTCTAATAATTCACCCCTCCACTTT.

The chain links TRBV7-8 to TRBJ2-3; no clear D. The CDR3 runs 17 residues. V was clipped by 5 bases and J by 3 bases, with 21 bases between them. The V gene's germline CDR1 is SGHVS and CDR2 FQNEAQ. CDR3 amino acids: CASSPTYVGRVTDTQYF. The CDR3 nucleotides are TGTGCCAGCAGCCCCACCTACGTGGGTCGGGTGACAGATACGCAGTATTTT. The full variable domain, in which reference TRBV7-8 and TRBJ2-3 provide the parts outside the CDR3, is GAGVSQSPRYKVAKRGQDVALRCDPISGHVSLFWYQQALGQGPEFLTYFQNEAQLDKSGLPSDRFFAERPEGSVSTLKIQRTQQEDSAVYLCASSPTYVGRVTDTQYFGPGTRLTVL.

This clonotype was recorded a few times. V is TRBV19 and J is TRBJ1-2; D gene ambiguous. Germline V gives CDR1 LNHDA, CDR2 SQIVND (reference sequence). The V end lost 5 bases, the J end lost 0 bases, and 13 bases lay between the germline ends. The CDR3 sequence is 15 residues long. The CDR3, as DNA: TGTGCCAGTAGTGAGAACCGACCGCCTAACTATGGCTACACCTTC. This sequence encodes CASSENRPPNYGYTF.

This clonotype has just a few counts. This chain connects TRBV20-1 to TRBJ1-6, with TRBD1 identical over 11 bases. The trim removed 2 bases at V and 10 bases at J, leaving 7 bases unmatched. Germline loops: CDR1 DFQATT, CDR2 SNEGSKA (reference sequence). This CDR3 has 15 residues. CDR3 bases: TGCAGTGCTAGATTTCGGACAGGGGGCGGATCACCCCTCCACTTT. Protein sequence: CSARFRTGGGSPLHF.

This rearrangement joins TRBV11-3 to TRBJ2-3; maybe TRBD2 (5 bases). Between the trimmed V and J ends, which lost 5 bases and 4 bases, there was a span of 10 bases. The CDR3 is 13 amino acids. CDR1 and CDR2 (germline): SGHNT, YENEEA. The chain's CDR3 is CASSAMGADTQYF. CDR3 coding DNA: TGTGCCAGCAGCGCCATGGGAGCAGATACGCAGTATTTT.